The rows below give T cell receptor beta chains drawn from one sample of a study of T cell changes during pregnancy in multiple sclerosis. TCRdb's copy holds only in-frame clones and misses some; the assay was immunoSEQ multiplex PCR. The sample has about 51,000 clones; almost 95% are singletons. The sequences come from CD4+ T cells from peripheral blood mononuclear cells, collected in the third trimester of pregnancy. The receptors were sampled from a female donor with multiple sclerosis, enrolled in a pregnancy study. CDR3s include the opening cysteine and the closing phenylalanine or tryptophan. A D gene is named only where the DNA matches it firmly. Clone size is not always given. Where it is, it says once, few, many or a class for expanded clones.

CDR3aa,CDR3nt,d_gene,j_gene,abundance,v_gene
CASSITGGNQPQHF,TGTGCCAGCAGTATAACAGGGGGCAATCAGCCCCAGCATTTT,TRBD1,TRBJ1-5,-,TRBV28
CASALGPSTDTQYF,TGTGCCAGCGCATTGGGGCCTAGCACAGATACGCAGTATTTT,-,TRBJ2-3,-,TRBV5-4
CASSLSRSITYEQYF,TGTGCCAGCAGTTTGTCTCGGAGCATCACCTACGAGCAGTACTTC,-,TRBJ2-7,-,TRBV28
CASCCGGSSDEQFF,TGTGCCAGCTGCTGTGGGGGCTCTTCCGATGAGCAGTTCTTC,-,TRBJ2-1,-,TRBV5-4
CASSYEPPDTQYF,TGTGCCAGCAGCTACGAGCCCCCAGATACGCAGTATTTT,-,TRBJ2-3,-,TRBV7-9
CASSPGQGREKLFF,TGCGCCAGCAGCCCAGGACAGGGCCGGGAAAAACTGTTTTTT,TRBD1,TRBJ1-4,-,TRBV5-1
CASSIRGREAEQYF,TGTGCCAGTAGTATTAGGGGCAGGGAGGCCGAGCAGTACTTC,-,TRBJ2-7,-,TRBV19
CASRTGVGGYTF,TGTGCCAGCAGGACAGGGGTGGGCGGCTACACCTTC,TRBD1,TRBJ1-2,-,TRBV6-5
CASSLETSGSNEQFF,TGTGCCAGCAGCTTAGAAACTAGCGGGAGTAATGAGCAGTTCTTC,TRBD2,TRBJ2-1,once,TRBV7-3
CASSQEGLPGDTQYF,TGTGCCAGCAGCCAAGAGGGCCTACCCGGAGATACGCAGTATTTT,-,TRBJ2-3,-,TRBV14
CASKESLSLNDEQFF,TGTGCCAGCAAAGAGAGCCTTTCCCTCAATGATGAGCAGTTCTTC,-,TRBJ2-1,-,TRBV6-1
CAWQTGMGNYGYTF,TGTGCCTGGCAGACAGGGATGGGTAACTATGGCTACACCTTC,TRBD1,TRBJ1-2,-,TRBV30
CAWRGRGGDSYNEQFF,TGTGCCTGGAGAGGGCGGGGGGGAGACTCCTACAATGAGCAGTTCTTC,TRBD2,TRBJ2-1,once,TRBV30
CASSQVGTLSGGYTF,TGTGCCAGCAGCCAAGTCGGCACCTTATCGGGTGGCTACACCTTC,-,TRBJ1-2,-,TRBV14
CASCEWTGVTDTQYF,TGTGCCAGCTGCGAGTGGACAGGGGTCACAGATACGCAGTATTTT,TRBD1,TRBJ2-3,-,TRBV28
CASSSFDEQFF,TGTGCCAGCAGCTCCTTCGATGAGCAGTTCTTC,-,TRBJ2-1,-,TRBV7-9
CASSRSRYEQYF,TGTGCCAGCAGCCGTTCCCGCTACGAGCAGTACTTC,-,TRBJ2-7,-,TRBV7-2
CASTTSDRGYNEQFF,TGTGCCAGCACTACTTCGGACAGAGGGTACAATGAGCAGTTCTTC,-,TRBJ2-1,-,TRBV28
CATSPGGTNTGELFF,TGTGCCACCAGTCCAGGGGGCACGAACACCGGGGAGCTGTTTTTT,TRBD1,TRBJ2-2,-,TRBV15
CASSLDGGLGSRGYNEQFF,TGTGCCAGCAGCTTAGATGGCGGACTAGGTTCGAGGGGATACAATGAGCAGTTCTTC,TRBD2,TRBJ2-1,-,TRBV11-2
CASSSYSTDTQYF,TGTGCCAGCAGCTCCTACAGCACAGATACGCAGTATTTT,-,TRBJ2-3,-,TRBV7-9
CASSIIRGGEQYF,TGTGCCAGTAGTATAATCAGGGGTGGTGAGCAGTACTTC,-,TRBJ2-7,once,TRBV19
CASSLGRPSTDTQYF,TGTGCCAGCAGCCTGGGCAGACCGAGCACAGATACGCAGTATTTT,-,TRBJ2-3,-,TRBV6-5
CASSLVSGGELFF,TGTGCCAGCAGCTTGGTTTCCGGCGGGGAGCTGTTTTTT,-,TRBJ2-2,-,TRBV5-4
CATSRDKAADTQYF,TGTGCCACCAGCAGAGATAAGGCGGCAGATACGCAGTATTTT,-,TRBJ2-3,-,TRBV15
CASSLAGVAAQYF,TGTGCCAGCAGCTTAGCAGGGGTTGCCGCCCAGTACTTC,-,TRBJ2-5,-,TRBV11-2
CASSLFTSAGIYNEQFF,TGTGCCAGCAGCTTATTTACCTCGGCGGGGATCTACAATGAGCAGTTCTTC,-,TRBJ2-1,-,TRBV13
CASILGVGYGYTF,TGTGCCAGCATCCTTGGTGTCGGCTATGGCTACACCTTC,-,TRBJ1-2,-,TRBV28
CASSSRPGLTDTQYF,TGTGCCAGCAGTTCCCGTCCAGGGCTCACAGATACGCAGTATTTT,-,TRBJ2-3,-,TRBV28
CASRYAGQPNTGELFF,TGTGCCAGCAGATACGCGGGACAGCCGAACACCGGGGAGCTGTTTTTT,-,TRBJ2-2,-,TRBV6-6
CASSQDMADTEAFF,TGCGCCAGCAGCCAAGATATGGCCGACACTGAAGCTTTCTTT,-,TRBJ1-1,-,TRBV4-1
CASSPSYRAYEQYF,TGTGCCAGCTCACCAAGCTACAGGGCCTACGAGCAGTACTTC,-,TRBJ2-7,-,TRBV18
CASSFGQGFF,TGTGCCAGCAGTTTTGGGCAGGGCTTCTTC,-,TRBJ1-2,-,TRBV28
CASSKWTSVTDTQYF,TGCGCCAGCAGCAAGTGGACTAGCGTCACAGATACGCAGTATTTT,TRBD2,TRBJ2-3,-,TRBV5-1
CASSSSGAGETQYF,TGCGCCAGCAGCTCCTCAGGGGCGGGTGAGACCCAGTACTTC,-,TRBJ2-5,-,TRBV5-1
CASSPLTGQGEQYF,TGTGCCAGTAGTCCCCTGACAGGCCAAGGTGAGCAGTACTTC,-,TRBJ2-7,-,TRBV19
CASSQGWGLAGIYEETQYF,TGTGCCAGCAGCCAAGGGTGGGGACTAGCGGGGATCTACGAGGAGACCCAGTACTTC,TRBD2,TRBJ2-5,-,TRBV4-2
CASSVDRGLWETQYF,TGTGCCAGCAGCGTAGACAGGGGGCTGTGGGAGACCCAGTACTTC,TRBD1,TRBJ2-5,-,TRBV9
CASSFLSGMLGNEQFF,TGTGCCAGCAGTTTTCTTAGCGGGATGTTGGGTAATGAGCAGTTCTTC,TRBD2,TRBJ2-1,few,TRBV28
CASSGLAGNNEQFF,TGTGCCAGCAGCGGACTAGCGGGAAACAATGAGCAGTTCTTC,TRBD2,TRBJ2-1,few,TRBV7-3
CASHYGGEKPQHF,TGTGCCAGTCATTATGGAGGTGAGAAGCCCCAGCATTTT,-,TRBJ1-5,-,TRBV28
CASSRGLAGGAGELFF,TGTGCCTCCTCTAGGGGACTAGCGGGAGGGGCCGGGGAGCTGTTTTTT,TRBD2,TRBJ2-2,few,TRBV2
CASSLGLAGERTGELFF,TGTGCCAGCTCTTTGGGACTAGCGGGAGAGAGGACCGGGGAGCTGTTTTTT,TRBD2,TRBJ2-2,-,TRBV2
CSVGQGRQTEAFF,TGCAGCGTCGGACAGGGGAGGCAGACTGAAGCTTTCTTT,TRBD1,TRBJ1-1,once,TRBV29-1
CASSLVGQGRNQPQHF,TGTGCCAGCAGCTTAGTGGGGCAGGGGCGCAATCAGCCCCAGCATTTT,-,TRBJ1-5,-,TRBV28
CAIRQEYGYTF,TGTGCCATTCGACAGGAGTATGGCTACACCTTC,-,TRBJ1-2,-,TRBV10-3
CASSPLAGGNTGELFF,TGTGCCAGCAGCCCGCTAGCGGGAGGCAACACCGGGGAGCTGTTTTTT,TRBD2,TRBJ2-2,-,TRBV7-3
CASRLLAGGANTGELFF,TGTGCCAGCAGGCTGCTAGCGGGAGGTGCGAACACCGGGGAGCTGTTTTTT,TRBD2,TRBJ2-2,-,TRBV2
CASSARSLAGAHGELFF,TGTGCCAGCAGCGCCAGATCCCTAGCGGGAGCACACGGGGAGCTGTTTTTT,TRBD2,TRBJ2-2,-,TRBV9
CASSFPGKGRFF,TGTGCCAGCAGCTTTCCGGGAAAGGGAAGATTCTTT,-,TRBJ1-1,-,TRBV5-4
CASSFTGTKAFF,TGCGCCAGCAGCTTCACCGGGACAAAAGCTTTCTTT,-,TRBJ1-1,-,TRBV5-1
CASSLGRRQVIYGYTF,TGTGCCAGCAGCTTGGGGCGAAGACAGGTCATCTATGGCTACACCTTC,-,TRBJ1-2,-,TRBV5-6
CAISAGTSAYEQYF,TGTGCCATCAGTGCCGGGACAAGTGCCTACGAGCAGTACTTC,-,TRBJ2-7,once,TRBV10-3